The TCR beta chain under discussion was sequenced for a study of cytomegalovirus exposure and HLA in healthy donors. Study-level findings and limits: A missense DCLRE1C variant was associated with V- and J-gene trimming of TCR beta chains in a later analysis, and an independent cohort replicated the association. There was a cluster of highly shared sequence variants that was likely a sequencing artifact.

The primer mix had 60 Vbeta and 13 Jbeta primers. This table comes from immunoSEQ multiplex PCR, and its TCRdb copy is limited to in-frame clones, with some not included. The sample includes roughly 170,000 clones, around 80% seen only once; the top ten take about 2.2%. Regarding this clone: The antigen is unknown.

The J segment lost 7 bases and the V segment lost 8 bases, leaving 10 bases of the junction unmatched. Germline V CDR1 and CDR2: SGHTA, FQGNSA. The CDR3 is made up of 14 amino acids. The sequenced material came from PBMCs. The gene calls are TRBV7-2 and TRBJ2-1; 8 bases are a match to TRBD2. This clonotype was obtained from a woman in her twenties or thirties in good health and CMV-seronegative. The CDR3 here is CASRGTGGRNEQFF. CDR3 sequence (DNA): TGTGCCAGCCGCGGGACGGGGGGGAGGAATGAGCAGTTCTTC.